Listed here are 23 T cell receptor beta chains from one sample, sequenced in a study of blood T cell repertoires in COVID-19. The assay was immunoSEQ multiplex PCR, and TCRdb's table has in-frame clones only and misses some. The table lists roughly 150,000 clones, roughly 80% of them singletons. The material sequenced was peripheral blood. The origin of the receptors is a woman over 75 with acute or convalescent COVID-19.

The chain recombines TRBV15 with TRBJ2-1; 8 positions agree with TRBD2. The CDR3 is 16 amino acids. Per germline, CDR1 LNHNV and CDR2 YYDKDF (reference sequence). Trimming removed 0 bases from V and 4 bases from J; junction bases left unmatched: 5. The CDR3, as DNA: TGTGCCACCAGCAGAGATACTAGCGGTCTATACAATGAGCAGTTCTTC. It yields the protein CATSRDTSGLYNEQFF.

The count of this clone is one. This chain uses TRBV7-2 with TRBJ1-3; a possible D gene is TRBD1 (5 bases). V dropped 5 bases and J dropped 4 bases, with 6 bases sitting between them. Germline V gene data show CDR1 as SGHTA and CDR2 as FQGNSA. The CDR3 has 12 residues. The CDR3 is CASSPGGNTIYF. CDR3 in DNA: TGTGCCAGCAGCCCAGGGGGAAACACCATATATTTT.

V usage is TRBV27 and J usage is TRBJ1-1; TRBD1 matches at 7 bases. Per germline, CDR1 MNHEY and CDR2 SMNVEV (reference sequence). This CDR3 spans 14 amino acids. V dropped 4 bases and J dropped 5; count of bases not matched to a gene: 7. CDR3 coding DNA: TGTGCCAGCAGTTGGAGAACAGGGGCAACTGAAGCTTTCTTT. This gives the protein CASSWRTGATEAFF.

The V gene is TRBV4-1, the J gene TRBJ1-2, with unresolved D. Trimming shortened V by 0 bases and J by 5 bases, and 13 bases separated the two germline ends. The V gene's germline CDR1 is MGHRA and CDR2 YSYEKL. This CDR3 has 15 residues. CDR3 nucleotides: TGCGCCAGCAGCCAAGATGTCGCAGGCAAGTATGGCTACACCTTC. Encoded protein: CASSQDVAGKYGYTF.

The chain couples TRBV20-1 to TRBJ1-1, with D perhaps TRBD1 (6 bases). Trimming stripped 3 bases from V and 0 bases from J, with 11 bases between. The CDR3 runs 14 residues. CDR1 and CDR2 (germline): DFQATT, SNEGSKA (reference sequence). The chain's CDR3 is CSASYREMNTEAFF. In DNA, the CDR3 is TGCAGTGCTAGTTACAGGGAAATGAACACTGAAGCTTTCTTT.

The chain couples TRBV15 to TRBJ2-7, with D maybe TRBD2 (5 bases). Germline values: CDR1 LNHNV, CDR2 YYDKDF (reference sequence). This CDR3 has 16 residues. The V gene lost 1 base and the J gene lost 7 bases, with 20 bases spanning the gap. CDR3 in DNA: TGTGCCACCAGCAGAGGAGGGCGTGACGGCCGGCGTGAGCAGTACTTC. It translates to CATSRGGRDGRREQYF.

The chain is built from TRBV5-1 and TRBJ2-2; perhaps TRBD1 as D (6 bases). Germline V gene lookup returns CDR1 SGHRS and CDR2 YFSETQ. Trimming stripped 3 bases from V and 3 bases from J, with 12 bases between. The CDR3 covers 15 residues. The CDR3 bases are TGCGCCAGCAGCTCCGGGACACCTTACACCGGGGAGCTGTTTTTT. Amino acid sequence: CASSSGTPYTGELFF.

The chain joins TRBV6-4 to TRBJ1-5, with 9 bases lining up with TRBD1. CDR1 is MRHNA and CDR2 is SNTAGT in the germline V gene. J gave up 2 bases and V 6 bases, and 5 bases lay outside the gene matches. The length of the CDR3 is 15 residues. The chain's CDR3 is CASSPTGGGNQPQHF. DNA for the CDR3: TGTGCCAGCAGCCCTACAGGGGGCGGCAATCAGCCCCAGCATTTT.

CDR3 bases: TGTGCCAGCAGTTCACTAGCGGGAGGGTTCTACGAGCAGTACTTC. Protein product: CASSSLAGGFYEQYF. The J gene is TRBJ2-7, the V gene TRBV6-6; TRBD2 agrees at 13 bases. The CDR3 extends over 15 amino acids. Germline V gene lookup returns CDR1 MNHNY and CDR2 SVGAGI (reference sequence). V lost 4 bases to trimming and J lost 3 bases; unmatched junction nucleotides: 3.

The chain is built from TRBV2 and TRBJ1-5; TRBD1 aligns across 10 bases. V was pared by 7 bases and J by 4 bases, with 4 bases of the junction left unmatched. CDR1 SNHLY and CDR2 FYNNEI come from the germline V gene. The CDR3 has 14 amino acids. CDR3 nucleotide sequence: TGTGCCAGCAACGGACAGGGGGATAATCAGCCCCAGCATTTT. It is translated as CASNGQGDNQPQHF.

This sequence joins TRBV24-1 and TRBJ2-5; weak D call: TRBD2 (6 bases). Germline V gene lookup returns CDR1 KGHDR and CDR2 SFDVKD. CDR3 length equals 14 residues. Trimming took off 11 bases at V and 7 bases at J, with 22 bases between the two ends. DNA for the CDR3: TGTGCCATACAACAGGCGGGGTCACGGGGGACCCAGTACTTC. Translating gives CAIQQAGSRGTQYF.

This chain uses TRBV6-6 with TRBJ1-5; D gene uncertain. This CDR3 spans 18 amino acids. From germline, CDR1 is MNHNY and CDR2 SVGAGI (reference sequence). Trimming took 5 bases from V and 0 from J, leaving 20 bases between them. This chain's CDR3 is CASSLIGSGVASNQPQHF. The CDR3 DNA follows: TGTGCCAGCAGTCTTATTGGGTCCGGCGTAGCTAGCAATCAGCCCCAGCATTTT.

The gene calls are TRBV5-5 and TRBJ2-4, with D possibly TRBD2 on 5 matching bases. Germline V gene lookup returns CDR1 SGHKS and CDR2 YYEKEE (reference sequence). Trimming stripped 4 bases from V and 0 bases from J, with 17 bases between. CDR3 length equals 17 residues. The CDR3 nucleotides are TGTGCCAGCAGCCCTGAGATTGGGCGGGTAGCCAAAAACATTCAGTACTTC. It codes for CASSPEIGRVAKNIQYF.

The rearrangement joins TRBV7-2 to TRBJ1-5; no reliable D call. The V gene lost 1 base and the J gene lost 7 bases, with 14 bases spanning the gap. The germline CDR1 and CDR2 sequences are SGHTA and FQGNSA. This CDR3 region has 15 residues. The CDR3 DNA reads TGTGCCAGCAGCTTAGGGAGGCAGGCCCGACAGCCCCAGCATTTT. Amino acid sequence: CASSLGRQARQPQHF.

The chain recombines TRBV6-5 with TRBJ1-5, with 9 bases lining up with TRBD1. CDR3 size: 15 residues. V lost 6 bases to trimming and J lost 3 bases; unmatched junction nucleotides: 6. Germline CDR1 reads MNHEY; CDR2 reads SVGAGI. In DNA, the CDR3 is TGTGCCAGCAGATCACAGGGGGCTCCCAATCAGCCCCAGCATTTT. Translating gives CASRSQGAPNQPQHF.

V is TRBV27 and J is TRBJ1-2, with D unresolved. The CDR3 contains 15 residues. The ends were cut back, 4 bases at V and 4 bases at J, with 16 bases in the middle. CDR1 is MNHEY, CDR2 SMNVEV, per germline (reference sequence). CDR3 protein: CASSSWGLGSYGYTF. Written as DNA, the CDR3 is TGTGCCAGCAGTTCGTGGGGATTGGGGAGCTATGGCTACACCTTC.

The J gene is TRBJ2-7, the V gene TRBV5-1; 12 positions agree with TRBD2. This CDR3 has 15 residues. The germline V gene encodes CDR1 SGHRS and CDR2 YFSETQ. V was pared by 5 bases and J by 2 bases, with 5 bases of the junction left unmatched. CDR3 residues: CASRPGLAGTYEQYF. The DNA for the CDR3 is TGCGCCAGCAGACCAGGACTAGCGGGGACCTACGAGCAGTACTTC.

The gene calls are TRBV19 and TRBJ1-2; 7 bases fit TRBD1. V shed 5 bases and J 6 bases; nucleotides not matched to a gene: 12. There are 15 residues in the CDR3. The V gene's germline CDR1 is LNHDA and CDR2 SQIVND (reference sequence). CDR3 DNA sequence: TGTGCCAGTAGTTTACAGGGGATGGGAGGTGATGGCTACACCTTC. Its protein is CASSLQGMGGDGYTF.

V and J are TRBV30 and TRBJ1-2; 7 nucleotides line up with TRBD1. V was pared by 2 bases and J by 12 bases, with 18 bases of the junction left unmatched. Germline CDR1 is GTSNPN and CDR2 is SVGIG (reference sequence). The CDR3 is made up of 15 amino acids. In DNA form, the CDR3 reads TGTGCCTGGAGTTTTCCCGACAGGGTCAACTATGACCACACCTTC. Protein product: CAWSFPDRVNYDHTF.

This chain connects TRBV12-3 or TRBV12-4 to TRBJ1-2; D gene uncertain. The V and J ends lost 0 bases and 5 bases respectively, with 7 bases between them. The CDR3 length is 13 residues. The CDR3: CASSLAQTYGYTF. The CDR3 nucleotides are TGTGCCAGCAGTTTAGCACAGACATATGGCTACACCTTC.

The chain carries TRBV6-5 and TRBJ1-2; possible D gene TRBD1, 6 bases. This CDR3 is 13 amino acids long. CDR1 and CDR2 from the germline V gene are MNHEY and SVGAGI. V lost 10 bases and J 4 bases, leaving 16 bases between the germline ends. This CDR3 is CAISQGLGYGYTF. The CDR3 DNA follows: TGTGCCATCTCACAGGGATTAGGCTATGGCTACACCTTC.

This chain connects TRBV28 to TRBJ2-3; 7 bases match TRBD2. CDR3 size: 14 residues. Germline V CDR1 and CDR2: MDHEN, SYDVKM. Trimming took 3 bases from V and 8 from J; bases not matched to a gene: 8. This CDR3 is CASSFRTSAATQYF. CDR3 nucleotide sequence: TGTGCCAGCAGTTTCCGGACTAGTGCTGCTACGCAGTATTTT.

This clone was seen just once. J is TRBJ1-5 and V is TRBV2; 11 bases fit TRBD1. V dropped 6 bases and J dropped 4; count of bases not matched to a gene: 5. This CDR3 has 15 residues. From germline, CDR1 is SNHLY and CDR2 FYNNEI. CDR3 residues: CASSSDRGRNQPQHF. CDR3 bases: TGTGCCAGCAGCTCGGACAGGGGGCGGAATCAGCCCCAGCATTTT.